Presented here are 18 T cell receptor beta chains from one specimen sequenced in a study of blood T cell repertoires in COVID-19. This table comes from immunoSEQ multiplex PCR, and its TCRdb copy is limited to in-frame clones, with some not included. The sample contains about 380,000 clones, approximately 80% of which appear only once. Source material: peripheral blood. The receptors here all came from a human donor with acute or convalescent COVID-19. The donor label of this sample is uncertain.

The chain links TRBV28 to TRBJ2-7, with D possibly TRBD2 on 6 matching bases. The length of the CDR3 is 13 residues. Trimming pared 8 bases from V and 0 bases from J, leaving 11 bases between. Germline loops: CDR1 MDHEN, CDR2 SYDVKM. In DNA, the CDR3 is TGTGCCAGCGATCGGAGGGACTCCTACGAGCAGTACTTC. The encoded protein is CASDRRDSYEQYF.

About this clone: A much larger clone lies one base from this, so it may be a read error. The same CDR3 is also encoded by other DNA sequences in this sample. This sequence joins TRBV3-1 (or the pseudogene TRBV3-2) and TRBJ1-2; 10 nucleotides line up with TRBD1. This CDR3 contains 14 residues. V lost 4 bases to trimming and J lost 1 base; unmatched junction nucleotides: 0. The V gene's germline CDR1 is LGHDT and CDR2 YNNKEL (reference sequence). Written as DNA, the CDR3 is TGTGCCAGCAGCCGGGACAGGGGTAACTATGGCTACACCTTC. Translated, it gives CASSRDRGNYGYTF.

The J gene is TRBJ1-2, the V gene TRBV19, with 10 bases lining up with TRBD1. Germline V lookup: CDR1 LNHDA, CDR2 SQIVND (reference sequence). V was pared by 7 bases and J by 2 bases, with 7 bases of the junction left unmatched. The CDR3 is 15 amino acids. This CDR3 reads CASTPMTGGNYGYTF. DNA of the CDR3: TGTGCCAGTACCCCAATGACAGGGGGCAACTATGGCTACACCTTC.

This chain connects TRBV5-1 to TRBJ1-6; no clear D. The germline V gene encodes CDR1 SGHRS and CDR2 YFSETQ. V shed 0 bases and J shed 6 bases, with 10 bases lying between them. CDR3 size: 15 residues. In nucleotides, the CDR3 is TGCGCCAGCAGCTTGGGTGCAGGCTTTAATTCACCCCTCCACTTT. Protein: CASSLGAGFNSPLHF.

The chain joins TRBV29-1 to TRBJ2-5; 8 bases are shared with TRBD1. V was pared by 6 bases and J by 6 bases, with 6 bases of the junction left unmatched. This CDR3 spans 12 amino acids. Germline CDR1 SQVTM, CDR2 ANQGSEA. CDR3 in DNA: TGCAGCGTAACAGGGGGGCAAAAGACCCAGTACTTC. Translation: CSVTGGQKTQYF.

This rearrangement joins TRBV5-4 to TRBJ1-1, with 10 positions matching TRBD1. Germline CDR1 and CDR2: SGHNT and YYREEE (reference sequence). CDR3 length: 18 residues. The V gene end was trimmed by 4 bases and the J gene end by 0 bases; junction bases not matched to a gene: 12. DNA of the CDR3: TGTGCCAGCAGCCCTCCGAGGACAGGGGGTACAATGAACACTGAAGCTTTCTTT. Encoded protein: CASSPPRTGGTMNTEAFF.

V is TRBV6-5 and J is TRBJ1-1; D is uncertain. Trimming shortened V by 2 bases and J by 7 bases, and 11 bases separated the two germline ends. The CDR3 is 13 amino acids. Germline V CDR1 and CDR2: MNHEY, SVGAGI. CDR3 loop: CASSYVRRSEAFF. CDR3 coding DNA: TGTGCCAGCAGTTACGTTCGAAGGAGTGAAGCTTTCTTT.

V and J are TRBV5-1 and TRBJ2-3, with D unclear. The CDR3 totals 14 residues. Per the germline V gene, CDR1 is SGHRS and CDR2 is YFSETQ. Trimming left V 2 bases short and J 4 bases short, with 11 bases between. The CDR3 DNA reads as TGCGCCAGCAGCTTACACGAACCATCAGATACGCAGTATTTT. Translated, it gives CASSLHEPSDTQYF.

The chain uses TRBV14 and TRBJ2-5; 16 positions match TRBD2. Germline trimming cut 4 bases from V and 7 bases from J; bases unmatched to any gene: 3. Germline CDR1 reads SGHDN; CDR2 reads FVKESK. The length of the CDR3 is 15 residues. This CDR3 reads CASSRGTSGRATQYF. In DNA, the CDR3 is TGTGCCAGCAGCCGAGGGACTAGCGGGAGGGCGACCCAGTACTTC.

The genes are TRBV5-1 and TRBJ2-1; perhaps TRBD2 as D (5 bases). Germline V lookup: CDR1 SGHRS, CDR2 YFSETQ. The CDR3 sequence is 12 residues long. The V end lost 0 bases, the J end lost 7 bases, and 5 bases lay between the germline ends. CDR3 sequence reads: CASSLGGNEQFF. For the CDR3, the DNA is TGCGCCAGCAGCTTGGGAGGGAATGAGCAGTTCTTC.

This chain uses TRBV19 with TRBJ2-7, with a tentative D call TRBD1 (6 bases). Germline lookup yields CDR1 LNHDA and CDR2 SQIVND (reference sequence). V was cut by 2 bases and J by 2 bases, with 13 bases left in between. The CDR3 totals 15 residues. For the CDR3, the DNA is TGTGCCAGTAGTATAACCTGGACAGCTCCCTACGAGCAGTACTTC. This codes for CASSITWTAPYEQYF.

This clone was seen just once. The same CDR3 is also encoded by other DNA sequences in this sample. The J gene is TRBJ1-3, the V gene TRBV9; 7 positions match TRBD1. CDR3 length: 16 residues. The germline V gene has CDR1 SGDLS and CDR2 YYNGEE. J gave up 9 bases and V 5 bases, and 17 bases lay outside the gene matches. The CDR3 nucleotides are TGTGCCAGCAGTCAGGCAACGACAGGGATTCGTGGCACCATATATTTT. Protein sequence: CASSQATTGIRGTIYF.

The chain couples TRBV6-5 to TRBJ2-3; 10 bases match TRBD2. Germline CDR1 reads MNHEY; CDR2 reads SVGAGI. CDR3 length: 14 amino acids. With 5 bases clipped from V and 6 bases from J, the junction kept 5 bases outside the gene matches. CDR3 sequence: CASSILAGRDTQYF. The CDR3 DNA is TGTGCCAGCAGTATACTAGCGGGAAGGGATACGCAGTATTTT.

V and J are TRBV7-8 and TRBJ1-1; TRBD1 is a possible D gene (5 bases). The V and J ends lost 1 base and 3 bases respectively, with 9 bases between them. Germline V gene sequence: CDR1 SGHVS, CDR2 FQNEAQ. This CDR3 region has 14 residues. The CDR3 DNA reads as TGTGCCAGCAGCTTAGGCCAGGGCCACACTGAAGCTTTCTTT. The encoded protein is CASSLGQGHTEAFF.

The chain uses TRBV7-9 and TRBJ2-2; D is undetermined. Germline V gene data show CDR1 as SEHNR and CDR2 as FQNEAQ (reference sequence). The CDR3 sequence is 16 residues long. V was trimmed by 5 bases and J by 7 bases, leaving 20 bases between them. The CDR3 loop reads CASSLHPPRSDGELFF. The CDR3 nucleotides are TGTGCCAGCAGCCTGCACCCCCCGAGGTCGGACGGGGAGCTGTTTTTT.

The chain is built from TRBV6-5 and TRBJ2-1; 8 nucleotides agree with TRBD1. After removal of 5 bases from V and 10 bases from J, the junction contained 7 bases not matched to a gene. Germline CDR1 MNHEY, CDR2 SVGAGI. The CDR3 has 13 residues. The CDR3: CASSTRQGNEQFF. CDR3 bases: TGTGCCAGCAGTACTCGACAGGGGAACGAGCAGTTCTTC.

The rearrangement uses TRBV7-8 and TRBJ2-5; D is undetermined. CDR3 size: 11 residues. The ends were cut back, 4 bases at V and 5 bases at J, with 5 bases in the middle. CDR1 and CDR2 (germline): SGHVS, FQNEAQ. The CDR3 spells CASSSRETQYF. For the CDR3, the DNA is TGTGCCAGCAGCTCCAGGGAGACCCAGTACTTC.

This clone occurred a few times. This sequence joins TRBV19 and TRBJ1-1; the match to TRBD1 covers 10 bases. This CDR3 comprises 17 residues. Germline CDR1 LNHDA, CDR2 SQIVND (reference sequence). With 7 bases clipped from V and 1 base from J, the junction kept 12 bases outside the gene matches. CDR3 sequence reads: CASTLRGQGRSNTEAFF. DNA of the CDR3: TGTGCCAGTACCCTTAGGGGACAGGGGAGATCGAACACTGAAGCTTTCTTT.